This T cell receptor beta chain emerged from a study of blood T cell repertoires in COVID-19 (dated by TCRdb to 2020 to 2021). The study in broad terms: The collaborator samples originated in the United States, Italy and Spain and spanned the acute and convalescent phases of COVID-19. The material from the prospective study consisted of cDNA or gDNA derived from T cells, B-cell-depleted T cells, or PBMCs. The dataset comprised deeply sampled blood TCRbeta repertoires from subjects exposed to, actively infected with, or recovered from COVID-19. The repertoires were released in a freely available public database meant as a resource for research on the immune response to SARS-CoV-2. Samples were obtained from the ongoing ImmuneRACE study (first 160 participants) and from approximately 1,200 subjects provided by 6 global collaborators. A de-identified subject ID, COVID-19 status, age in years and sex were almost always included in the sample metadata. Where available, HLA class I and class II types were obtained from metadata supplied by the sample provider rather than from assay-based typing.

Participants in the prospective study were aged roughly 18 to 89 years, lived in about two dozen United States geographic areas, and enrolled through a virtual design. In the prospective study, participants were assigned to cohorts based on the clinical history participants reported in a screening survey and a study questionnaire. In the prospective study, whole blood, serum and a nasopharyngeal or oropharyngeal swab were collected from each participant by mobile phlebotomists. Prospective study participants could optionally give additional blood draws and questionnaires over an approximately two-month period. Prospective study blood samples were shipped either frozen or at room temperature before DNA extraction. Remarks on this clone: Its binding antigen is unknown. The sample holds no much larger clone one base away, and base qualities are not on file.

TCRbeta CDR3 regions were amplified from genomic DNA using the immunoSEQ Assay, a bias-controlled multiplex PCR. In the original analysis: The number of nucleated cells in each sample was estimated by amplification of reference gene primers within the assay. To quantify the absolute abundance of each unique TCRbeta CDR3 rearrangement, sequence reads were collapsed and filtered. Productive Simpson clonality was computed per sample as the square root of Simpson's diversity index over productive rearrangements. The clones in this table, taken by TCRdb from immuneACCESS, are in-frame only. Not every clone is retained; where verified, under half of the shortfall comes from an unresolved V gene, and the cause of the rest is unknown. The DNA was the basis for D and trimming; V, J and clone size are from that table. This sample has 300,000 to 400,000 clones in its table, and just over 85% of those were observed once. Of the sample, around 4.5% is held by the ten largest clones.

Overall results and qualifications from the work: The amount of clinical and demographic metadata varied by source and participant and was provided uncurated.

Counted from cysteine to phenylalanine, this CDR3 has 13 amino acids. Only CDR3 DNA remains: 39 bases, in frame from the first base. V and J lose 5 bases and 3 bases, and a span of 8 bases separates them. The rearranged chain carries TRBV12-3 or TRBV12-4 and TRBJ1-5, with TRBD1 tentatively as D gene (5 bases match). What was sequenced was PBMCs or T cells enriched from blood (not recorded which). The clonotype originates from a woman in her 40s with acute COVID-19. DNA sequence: TGTGCCAGCAGTGACAGCTTCAATCAGCCCCAGCATTTT. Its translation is CASSDSFNQPQHF.